The sequence of this TCR beta chain was determined in a study of blood T cell repertoires in COVID-19. Study in general: Acute-phase and convalescent COVID-19 samples originated in the United States, Italy and Spain. PBMCs, B-cell-depleted T cells, or T cells provided the cDNA or gDNA that made up the material.

This clone was counted only a few times. Trimming removed 3 bases from V and 5 bases from J; junction bases left unmatched: 9. CDR1 and CDR2 (germline): WNHNN, SYGVQD (reference sequence). CDR3 length: 15 amino acids. The study assigned cohorts using participant-reported clinical history. In the authors' methods: Amplification of reference gene primers was used by the study to estimate nucleated cell counts. Assay: immunoSEQ multiplex PCR; the TCRdb copy retains only in-frame clones and omits some. V, J and clone size are taken as reported in that table, and D and trimming were inferred from the DNA itself. The sample lists about 300,000 clones, around 90% occurring once.

The sequencing sample was made of PBMCs or T cells enriched from blood (not recorded which). This receptor was taken from a woman in her late teens or twenties with acute COVID-19. V and J are TRBV10-1 and TRBJ1-1; 7 bases line up with TRBD1. The CDR3 here is CASSEGSTGRTEAFF. In DNA, the CDR3 is TGCGCCAGCAGTGAAGGGTCGACAGGGCGGACTGAAGCTTTCTTT.